Listed below are T cell receptor beta chains from one sample, sequenced in a study of cytomegalovirus exposure and HLA in healthy donors. Using immunoSEQ multiplex PCR, the repertoire was profiled, and TCRdb retains in-frame clones only, with some absent. The data contain 95,000 to 150,000 clones, 89% of them singletons. Input material: PBMCs. Source of these receptors: a woman between 18 and 29 years old in good health and CMV-seronegative. Both conserved end residues are part of each CDR3. The D gene is left open where the match is weak. Expanded clones are given a class, and other clones once, few, many or no size at all.

v_call	d_call	clone_size	j_call	cdr3_nt	cdr3_aa
TRBV6-5	TRBD1	NA	TRBJ1-5	TGTGCCAGCCGACAGGGCGGCAATCAGCCCCAGCATTTT	CASRQGGNQPQHF
TRBV27	NA	NA	TRBJ2-6	TGTGCCAGCACAGGAACTGGGGCCAACGTCCTGACTTTC	CASTGTGANVLTF
TRBV18	NA	once	TRBJ1-2	TGTGCCAGCTCAGCAACACGACAGTTTCAGTATGGCTACACCTTC	CASSATRQFQYGYTF
TRBV15	NA	NA	TRBJ1-5	TGTGCCACCAGCAGAGATTCATCTGAGGGTCAGCCCCAGCATTTT	CATSRDSSEGQPQHF
TRBV29-1	TRBD1	NA	TRBJ1-2	TGCAGCGCGGGACAGGGGGCCGGTGGCTACACCTTC	CSAGQGAGGYTF
TRBV10-2	TRBD1	NA	TRBJ1-2	TGCGCCAGCACGACAGGGGACTATGGCTACACCTTC	CASTTGDYGYTF
TRBV29-1	TRBD2	NA	TRBJ2-7	TGCAGCGTGTGGGGGGGACTAGCGGGAATACACGAGCAGTACTTC	CSVWGGLAGIHEQYF
TRBV5-6	TRBD2	NA	TRBJ2-1	TGTGCCAGCAGCTTGCGACTAGCGGGACCGGATGAGCAGTTCTTC	CASSLRLAGPDEQFF
TRBV18	NA	once	TRBJ2-7	TGTGCCAGCTCACTCCTTGACGGGTCTGGTGAGCAGTACTTC	CASSLLDGSGEQYF
TRBV6-4	TRBD1	NA	TRBJ2-2	TGTGCCAGCAGTGACTCGATTACAGGGGACACCGGGGAGCTGTTTTTT	CASSDSITGDTGELFF
TRBV15	NA	NA	TRBJ2-2	TGTGCCACCAGCAGAGGAGGGGGAAGCGCCGGGGAGCTGTTTTTT	CATSRGGGSAGELFF
TRBV28	TRBD2	NA	TRBJ2-5	TGTGCCAGCAGTAGGCTAGCGGGAGTACCAGAGACCCAGTACTTC	CASSRLAGVPETQYF
TRBV13	NA	NA	TRBJ1-3	TGTGCCAGCAGCCCCCGGGAGACACTTTTCTCATTATCTGGAAACACCATATATTTT	CASSPRETLFSLSGNTIYF
TRBV9	NA	once	TRBJ2-3	TGTGCCAGCAGCCCCCTGGCGGGACAGACCACAGATACGCAGTATTTT	CASSPLAGQTTDTQYF
TRBV5-1	NA	once	TRBJ2-7	TGCGCCAGCACCGCTGGGCCCGGGGCGGGAAGTGAGCAGTACTTC	CASTAGPGAGSEQYF
TRBV28	TRBD1	NA	TRBJ1-2	TGTGCCAGCAGTTTTGATCAGGGGGCGGGTGGCTACACCTTC	CASSFDQGAGGYTF
TRBV6-7	TRBD1	once	TRBJ1-5	TGTGCCAGCAGTTGGACAGGGGGATTATCGGGTCAGCCCCAGCATTTT	CASSWTGGLSGQPQHF
TRBV6-5	TRBD2	NA	TRBJ2-7	TGTGCCAGCAGGTTGCCGGGGGGGCGCGAGCAGTACTTC	CASRLPGGREQYF
TRBV6-5	NA	NA	TRBJ1-2	TGTGCCAGCAGCCCAGGCGGGGGCTATGGCTACACCTTC	CASSPGGGYGYTF
TRBV30	NA	NA	TRBJ1-6	TGTGCCTGGAGTGTACGACAGGAGGACTCCAACTCCTATAATTCACCCCTCCACTTT	CAWSVRQEDSNSYNSPLHF
TRBV10-1	TRBD1	NA	TRBJ1-6	TGCGCCGCCCGATGCAGGGGGCGACCCCTCCACTTT	CAARCRGRPLHF
TRBV19	NA	NA	TRBJ2-1	TGTGCCAGTAACGGAGGGACCTACAATGAGCAGTTCTTC	CASNGGTYNEQFF
TRBV13	TRBD1	NA	TRBJ2-7	TGTGCCAGCAGCCCTGGGACAGGGAGTTACGAGCAGTACTTC	CASSPGTGSYEQYF
TRBV7-2	NA	NA	TRBJ2-3	TGTGCCAGCAGCTCTTACACAGATACGCAGTATTTT	CASSSYTDTQYF
TRBV5-6	NA	NA	TRBJ1-1	TGTGCCAGCAGCTTGAGCACAGGGCCTGAAGCTTTCTTT	CASSLSTGPEAFF
TRBV5-1	TRBD2	NA	TRBJ2-2	TGCGCCAGCAGCCTGGATTTAGCGGGACCGAACACCGGGGAGCTGTTTTTT	CASSLDLAGPNTGELFF
TRBV5-1	NA	once	TRBJ1-4	TGCGCCAGCAGCTTTAGCAGATCTAATGAAAAACTGTTTTTT	CASSFSRSNEKLFF
TRBV19	NA	NA	TRBJ1-4	TGTGCCAGTAGTATAGGACCGCGGGGAGAAAAACTGTTTTTT	CASSIGPRGEKLFF
TRBV7-2	TRBD1	NA	TRBJ2-5	TGTGCCAGCAGCTCGACAGGGGGCTGGTCGGGCGGGACCCAGTACTTC	CASSSTGGWSGGTQYF
TRBV15	NA	once	TRBJ1-4	TGTGCCACCAGCCCCACGGGGAGTTTGAATGAAAAACTGTTTTTT	CATSPTGSLNEKLFF
TRBV11-3	NA	NA	TRBJ2-1	TGTGCCAGCAGCTTCCGGTACAATGAGCAGTTCTTC	CASSFRYNEQFF
TRBV6-6	TRBD1	NA	TRBJ2-3	TGTGCCAGCAGTATCGGGACAGGGAGTTCGGTGGGTACGCAGTATTTT	CASSIGTGSSVGTQYF
TRBV10-3	TRBD1	NA	TRBJ1-3	TGTGCCATCAGGACGGACAGGGAAAACACCATATATTTT	CAIRTDRENTIYF
TRBV7-9	NA	NA	TRBJ2-1	TGTGCCAGCAGCCCGCCCGGGGCCTACAATGAGCAGTTCTTC	CASSPPGAYNEQFF
TRBV4-3	NA	NA	TRBJ2-7	TGCGCCAGCAGCCCGTCCGCCGGGACACCCTACGAGCAGTACTTC	CASSPSAGTPYEQYF
TRBV4-1	TRBD2	NA	TRBJ2-1	TGCGCCAGCAGCCTGGAAGCGGGGGGGCCGGGTAATGAGCAGTTCTTC	CASSLEAGGPGNEQFF
TRBV27	TRBD1	once	TRBJ2-7	TGTGCCAGCAGTCTACTGTCAGGGGGCGCAACCTACGAGCAGTACTTC	CASSLLSGGATYEQYF
TRBV7-9	TRBD2	NA	TRBJ2-1	TGTGCCAGCAGCTCCCCCCTAGCGGCCTACAATGAGCAGTTCTTC	CASSSPLAAYNEQFF
TRBV30	NA	few	TRBJ1-4	TGTGCCTGGAGTGTACCTGCGACCGAGGTCGGAAAACTGTTTTTT	CAWSVPATEVGKLFF
TRBV28	TRBD1	NA	TRBJ1-2	TGTGCCAGCAGGAGCTCCGTAAGGTTGGGACAGCTCTATGGCTACACCTTC	CASRSSVRLGQLYGYTF
TRBV4-3	TRBD2	NA	TRBJ2-7	TGCGCCAGCAGCCAAGAACCTAGCGGGAGTGTGCAGTACTTC	CASSQEPSGSVQYF
TRBV6-5	TRBD1	NA	TRBJ1-1	TGTGCCAGCAGCAAGGACAGGGACACTGAAGCTTTCTTT	CASSKDRDTEAFF
TRBV6-4	NA	NA	TRBJ2-2	TGTGCCAGCAGTGACTCCCATACAGGGCCCGAGGGGCGGGAGCTGTTTTTT	CASSDSHTGPEGRELFF
TRBV2	NA	NA	TRBJ2-2	TGTGCCAGCAGTCAGGGTGGCACCGGGGAGCTGTTTTTT	CASSQGGTGELFF
TRBV2	NA	NA	TRBJ1-1	TGTGCCAGCAGTGCGTCGGCGGCCATCCGGGGAGACACTGAAGCTTTCTTT	CASSASAAIRGDTEAFF